Below, 23 T cell receptor beta chains from the same sample are listed, as sequenced in a study of T cells in Graves' hyperthyroidism and ophthalmopathy. TCR beta CDR3 regions were amplified from RNA transcripts. HTBI primers were the set used in a first-round RT-PCR of the TCR CDR3. TCRdb redid the calling of the multiplex PCR reads with MiXCR, one entry per CDR3 protein. The sample includes nearly 110,000 distinct CDR3 sequences, approximately 15% of them seen just once. Sequencing used blood. The receptor set was obtained from a woman in her 50s with Graves' hyperthyroidism.

V usage is TRBV20-1 and J usage is TRBJ1-5; D is ambiguous. V was clipped by 3 bases and J by 9 bases, with 12 bases between them. Germline-derived CDR1 and CDR2 are DFQATT and SNEGSKA (reference sequence). The CDR3 covers 12 residues. The chain's CDR3 is CSASRLDGPQHF. The CDR3 nucleotides are TGCAGTGCTAGCAGACTTGATGGGCCCCAGCATTTT.

This clonotype was recorded many times. This chain connects TRBV28 to TRBJ2-2; the D is unclear. Trimming pared 7 bases from V and 7 bases from J, leaving 13 bases between. Germline lookup yields CDR1 MDHEN and CDR2 SYDVKM. The CDR3 spans 13 residues. In DNA, the CDR3 is TGTGCCAGCACTGGAGTGCTGGGCGGGGAGCTGTTTTTT. This sequence encodes CASTGVLGGELFF.

The CDR3 coding sequence is TGTGCCAGCAGTTACGGGACGTTGAATGAGCAGTTCTTC. This gives the protein CASSYGTLNEQFF. The V gene is TRBV6-5, the J gene TRBJ2-1, with D possibly being TRBD1 or TRBD2 (5 bases each). The germline gives CDR1 MNHEY, CDR2 SVGAGI. The CDR3 length is 13 residues. V was cut by 2 bases and J by 7 bases, with 9 bases left in between.

This clonotype has at least ten counts. This chain connects TRBV3-1 to TRBJ2-7; D unresolved. Deletions cut 5 bases from V and 3 bases from J, with 11 bases between. The V gene's germline CDR1 is LGHDT and CDR2 YNNKEL (reference sequence). The CDR3 has 13 residues. The CDR3 spells CASSKGRNYEQYF. CDR3 DNA: TGTGCCAGCAGCAAAGGGCGCAACTACGAGCAGTACTTC.

This clonotype has ten or more counts. The chain carries TRBV7-2 and TRBJ2-7, with TRBD1 matching 7 bases. The CDR3 totals 14 residues. V gave up 3 bases and J gave up 3 bases; unmatched junction bases: 5. Germline values: CDR1 SGHTA, CDR2 FQGNSA. CDR3 amino acids: CASSFSGDSYEQYF. For the CDR3, the DNA is TGTGCCAGCAGCTTCTCCGGGGACAGCTACGAGCAGTACTTC.

This chain uses TRBV9 with TRBJ2-7, with 8 positions matching TRBD1. The V and J ends lost 3 bases and 0 bases, in that order; junction bases with no gene match: 5. Germline CDR1 reads SGDLS; CDR2 reads YYNGEE. This CDR3 comprises 15 residues. CDR3 coding DNA: TGTGCCAGCAGCGCACAGGGGGACCCCTCCTACGAGCAGTACTTC. Amino acid sequence: CASSAQGDPSYEQYF. Supplemented by reference TRBV9 and TRBJ2-7, the full variable domain reads DSGVTQTPKHLITATGQRVTLRCSPRSGDLSVYWYQQSLDQGLQFLIQYYNGEERAKGNILERFSAQQFPDLHSELNLSSLELGDSALYFCASSAQGDPSYEQYFGPGTRLTVT.

The chain links TRBV6-1 to TRBJ2-1; 13 nucleotides match TRBD2. This CDR3 is 15 amino acids long. Germline V CDR1 and CDR2: MNHNS, SASEGT. Trimming cost V 7 bases and J 6 bases; bases outside gene matches: 6. This chain's CDR3 is CASILGTSGANEQFF. The CDR3 nucleotides read TGTGCCAGCATCCTGGGGACTAGCGGGGCCAATGAGCAGTTCTTC.

This clonotype counts as medium-sized (0.01 to 0.1%). This chain uses TRBV27 with TRBJ2-3, with 11 bases aligning to TRBD2. CDR1 and CDR2 (germline): MNHEY, SMNVEV (reference sequence). The ends lost 6 bases at V and 7 bases at J; junction bases unmatched: 6. CDR3 size: 14 residues. The CDR3 spells CASSGTSGRHTQYF. CDR3 sequence (DNA): TGTGCCAGCAGCGGGACTAGCGGACGACATACGCAGTATTTT.

This clonotype was picked up many times. The chain recombines TRBV20-1 with TRBJ2-7; D tentatively reads TRBD1 or TRBD2 (7 bases each). The CDR3 spans 14 residues. CDR1 is DFQATT, CDR2 SNEGSKA, per germline (reference sequence). V lost 5 bases and J 0 bases, leaving 14 bases between the germline ends. The CDR3 reads CSAQGGASSYEQYF. The CDR3 coding sequence is TGCAGTGCTCAGGGGGGGGCGAGCTCCTACGAGCAGTACTTC.

The sample holds many counts of this clonotype. This chain joins TRBV2 and TRBJ1-2; maybe TRBD1 (6 bases). This CDR3 has 14 amino acids. V lost 8 bases, J lost 7 bases, and 20 bases lay in between. Germline assignment: CDR1 SNHLY and CDR2 FYNNEI. CDR3: CASETRSGVGGYTF. DNA for the CDR3: TGTGCCAGCGAAACCAGATCAGGGGTGGGTGGCTACACCTTC.

This clonotype was picked up many times. The chain has TRBV2 and TRBJ1-3, with a weak D call TRBD1 (6 bases). The CDR3 consists of 15 residues. V lost 3 bases and J 2 bases, leaving 11 bases between the germline ends. Germline CDR1 SNHLY, CDR2 FYNNEI. The CDR3 region is CASSDLGAPGNTIYF. The DNA of the CDR3 is TGTGCCAGCAGTGATCTGGGGGCGCCTGGAAACACCATATATTTT.

The sample holds many counts of this clonotype. The genes are TRBV6-6 and TRBJ2-7; D call uncertain. The V end lost 2 bases, the J end lost 6 bases, and 11 bases lay between the germline ends. Germline lookup yields CDR1 MNHNY and CDR2 SVGAGI (reference sequence). The CDR3 runs 13 residues. The CDR3 sequence is CASSYVLDGEQYV. Here the CDR3 DNA reads TGTGCCAGCAGTTACGTATTGGACGGCGAGCAGTACGTC.

This clonotype was observed many times. The gene calls are TRBV3-1 and TRBJ2-5; a possible D gene is TRBD1 (6 bases). CDR1 and CDR2 (germline): LGHDT, YNNKEL (reference sequence). This CDR3 contains 13 residues. The ends were cut back, 4 bases at V and 5 bases at J, with 11 bases in the middle. Here the CDR3 reads CASSRAGEETQYF. CDR3 bases: TGTGCCAGCAGCCGAGCAGGGGAGGAGACCCAGTACTTC.

This clonotype has more than one count but fewer than ten. The V gene is TRBV19, the J gene TRBJ2-1, with D tentatively TRBD2 (5 bases). The CDR3 is 14 residues long. The ends were cut back, 7 bases at V and 2 bases at J, with 12 bases in the middle. Per germline, CDR1 LNHDA and CDR2 SQIVND (reference sequence). Here the CDR3 reads CASTGSGPYNEQFF. Here the CDR3 DNA reads TGTGCCAGTACGGGGAGCGGCCCCTACAATGAGCAGTTCTTC. The full variable domain, completed using reference TRBV19 and TRBJ2-1, is DGGITQSPKYLFRKEGQNVTLSCEQNLNHDAMYWYRQDPGQGLRLIYYSQIVNDFQKGDIAEGYSVSREKKESFPLTVTSAQKNPTAFYLCASTGSGPYNEQFFGPGTRLTVL.

This clonotype was seen ten or more times. With a much larger clone just one base away, this may be a read error. This chain connects TRBV28 to TRBJ2-1, with D tentatively TRBD2 (5 bases). There are 13 residues in the CDR3. Looked up from germline, CDR1 is MDHEN and CDR2 is SYDVKM. CDR3 in DNA: TGTGCCGGCAGTTTCGGGATGGTCAATGAGCAGTTCTTC. Its translation is CAGSFGMVNEQFF.

The J gene is TRBJ1-1, the V gene TRBV11-2; D gene ambiguous. V was cut by 6 bases and J by 3 bases, with 11 bases left in between. The V gene's germline CDR1 is SGHAT and CDR2 FQNNGV. The CDR3 is 13 residues long. The CDR3 nucleotides read TGTGCCAGCAGGAAAGGGAGGGACACTGAAGCTTTCTTT. Amino acid sequence: CASRKGRDTEAFF.

Details on this clonotype: A much more abundant neighbour one base away suggests this may be a read error. This sequence joins TRBV28 and TRBJ2-3, with TRBD2 matching over 9 bases. The CDR3 length is 15 residues. Germline lookup yields CDR1 MDHEN and CDR2 SYDVKM. CDR3 coding DNA: TGTGCCAGCAGTGGCGGGAGGGCAATGGGGGATACGCGGTATTTT. Amino acid sequence: CASSGGRAMGDTRYF.

The V gene is TRBV6-1, the J gene TRBJ2-1; 10 positions agree with TRBD1. V gave up 6 bases and J gave up 4 bases; unmatched junction bases: 6. The CDR3 covers 15 residues. The germline CDR1 and CDR2 sequences are MNHNS and SASEGT. The CDR3 spells CASRTTGQGYNEQFF. The CDR3 nucleotides are TGTGCCAGCAGAACCACGGGACAGGGGTACAATGAGCAGTTCTTC.

In this sample, this clonotype turned up a few times. The chain links TRBV6-9 to TRBJ2-1; D remains ambiguous. Germline V CDR1 and CDR2: MNHGY, SVAAGI. The CDR3 runs to 12 residues. V lost 4 bases to trimming and J lost 10 bases, with 11 bases between them. Written as DNA, the CDR3 is TGTGCCAGCAGTTTCAACACCCGCGAGCAGTTCTTC. Its translation is CASSFNTREQFF.

A few counts support this clonotype. The chain combines TRBV4-1 with TRBJ1-5; tentatively, D is TRBD1 (5 bases). The germline gives CDR1 MGHRA, CDR2 YSYEKL. The CDR3 covers 14 residues. V shed 6 bases and J shed 3 bases, with 12 bases lying between them. CDR3 loop: CASSSQGNNQPQHF. The CDR3 DNA reads TGCGCCAGCAGTTCTCAGGGTAACAATCAGCCCCAGCATTTT.

This clonotype was picked up many times. The rearrangement links TRBV2 to TRBJ2-5, with 10 bases fitting TRBD2. Trimming took 3 bases from V and 6 from J; bases not matched to a gene: 4. The CDR3 loop spans 14 amino acids. Germline-derived CDR1 and CDR2 are SNHLY and FYNNEI. CDR3 sequence reads: CASSDSSGRKTQYF. CDR3 nucleotides: TGTGCCAGCAGTGACTCTAGCGGGAGAAAGACCCAGTACTTC.

In this sample, this clonotype turned up a few times. The chain has TRBV6-6 and TRBJ1-1; no definite D call. Germline V gene sequence: CDR1 MNHNY, CDR2 SVGAGI (reference sequence). Trimming cost V 0 bases and J 8 bases, with 19 bases left between them. This CDR3 comprises 16 residues. The CDR3 nucleotides are TGTGCCAGCAGTTACTCAAGCGGCCTCCCCGGAATGGAAGCTTTCTTT. Its translation is CASSYSSGLPGMEAFF.

This clonotype was seen repeatedly, ten times or more. The J gene is TRBJ2-3, the V gene TRBV6-1; D is tentatively TRBD1 or TRBD2 (5 bases each). The ends were cut back, 6 bases at V and 0 bases at J, with 16 bases in the middle. Germline V CDR1 and CDR2: MNHNS, SASEGT. The CDR3 extends over 16 amino acids. In DNA, the CDR3 is TGTGCCAGCAGGTCCACCGGGACGGTGAGCACAGATACGCAGTATTTT. Translated, it gives CASRSTGTVSTDTQYF.